The clone carrying this TCR beta chain came up a few times. This entry comes from a study of Graves' ophthalmopathy and Graves' hyperthyroidism. Scientists amplified the TCR beta CDR3 regions from RNA transcripts. First-round RT-PCR with HTBI primers preceded a second-round multiplex PCR. In TCRdb, the multiplex PCR reads were re-called with MiXCR into one record per CDR3 protein. Of roughly 610,000 distinct CDR3 sequences detected, about 24% appear once; the ten largest clones hold roughly 6.9%. Germline V gene data show CDR1 as SGHAT and CDR2 as FQNNGV. Trimming left V 4 bases short and J 2 bases short, with 15 bases between. The CDR3 contains 17 residues. The authors defined stable hyperthyroidism as no ophthalmopathy within 18 months of follow-up. The hyperthyroidism patients, aged 18 to 65, had been newly diagnosed, with under 2 months' duration. No donor had other autoimmune disease, uncontrolled infection, pregnancy or lactation.

The J gene is TRBJ2-6, the V gene TRBV11-2; a possible D gene is TRBD2 (6 bases). The receptor was isolated from a woman younger than 30 with stable Graves' hyperthyroidism. Some clones in this sample may be carry-over from other donors' samples. Sequencing was done on a sample of peripheral blood. The CDR3 DNA sequence: TGTGCCAGCAGCTCCGGACCAGGGAGGACTGGGGCCAACGTCCTGACTTTC. This codes for CASSSGPGRTGANVLTF.